This T cell receptor (beta chain) was identified in a study of blood T cell repertoires in COVID-19. Germline CDR1 and CDR2: WNHNN and SYGVQD (reference sequence). The CDR3 runs to 14 residues. The J segment lost 9 bases and the V segment lost 0 bases, leaving 3 bases of the junction unmatched. Here immunoSEQ multiplex PCR was the method, and the copy in TCRdb shows in-frame clones only, minus some. The sample shows about 88,000 clones, 90% of them seen only once. This sequence was found in a man aged 55 to 70 with acute or convalescent COVID-19. This chain joins TRBV10-1 and TRBJ2-1; 9 bases are a match to TRBD2. Material for sequencing was peripheral blood. Here the CDR3 reads CASSESREGGEQFF. The CDR3 DNA follows: TGCGCCAGCAGTGAGTCGCGGGAGGGGGGTGAGCAGTTCTTC.